This T cell receptor beta chain derives from a study of shared clonotypes between healthy human individuals. Whole-study results and caveats: Among the subsets, naive ones generally showed larger estimated richness than memory ones.

This table comes from immunoSEQ multiplex PCR, and its TCRdb copy is limited to in-frame clones, with some not included. This table holds roughly 2.6 million clones, approximately 94% found once. Trimming shortened V by 0 bases and J by 5 bases, and 11 bases separated the two germline ends. CDR1 and CDR2 (germline): LGHNA, YSLEER. The CDR3 spans 16 residues. To note about this clone: Its antigen is unidentified.

The sequence was collected from a young man in good health. The sample was naive CD4+ T cells sorted from blood. The subset denotes: CD45RA+ positively selected. The J gene is TRBJ1-6, the V gene TRBV4-3; D may be TRBD1 (5 bases). This CDR3 is CASSQDWGNNNSPLHF. The CDR3 coding sequence is TGCGCCAGCAGCCAAGATTGGGGGAATAATAATTCACCCCTCCACTTT.